A single sample is the source of the 26 T cell receptor beta chains below, sequenced in a study of T cells in Graves' hyperthyroidism and ophthalmopathy. Amplification targeted TCR beta CDR3 regions from RNA transcripts. The primer set for the first-round RT-PCR of the TCR CDR3 was HTBI. TCRdb used MiXCR to reprocess the multiplex PCR reads, holding one entry per CDR3 protein. The sample lists around 600,000 distinct CDR3 sequences, roughly 15% occurring once. Material: blood. The receptors were gathered from a woman between 50 and 59 years old with Graves' ophthalmopathy.

This clonotype was seen a handful of times. CDR3 DNA sequence: TGCAGTGCTAGAAAAACAGGGGGCTACGGGTACGAGCAGTACTTC. Protein sequence: CSARKTGGYGYEQYF. The genes are TRBV20-1 and TRBJ2-7; 9 bases fit TRBD1. This CDR3 has 15 amino acids. Germline V gene data show CDR1 as DFQATT and CDR2 as SNEGSKA (reference sequence). The trim removed 2 bases at V and 4 bases at J, leaving 9 bases unmatched.

In its sample, this clonotype was seen many times. The V call is TRBV29-1, the J call TRBJ1-1; 7 bases agree with TRBD1. With V trimmed by 3 bases and J by 3 bases, 22 bases remained unmatched. Germline V lookup: CDR1 SQVTM, CDR2 ANQGSEA. The CDR3 is 19 residues long. Written as DNA, the CDR3 is TGCAGCGTTGATGAAGTGGTTCGCAGTCAGGGGGTTTGGGACACTGAAGCTTTCTTT. It specifies CSVDEVVRSQGVWDTEAFF.

Ten or more counts support this clonotype. The rearrangement uses TRBV29-1 and TRBJ2-1; D call uncertain. Trimming took 0 bases from V and 9 from J, leaving 15 bases between them. Germline assignment: CDR1 SQVTM and CDR2 ANQGSEA. The CDR3 loop spans 14 amino acids. The CDR3 sequence is CSVEDLPWLGEQFF. For the CDR3, the DNA is TGCAGCGTTGAAGATCTCCCCTGGCTGGGTGAGCAGTTCTTC.

This clonotype has a count of ten or more. This chain uses TRBV28 with TRBJ2-7, with D possibly called TRBD1 or TRBD2 (6 bases each). The CDR3 contains 13 residues. V was shortened by 8 bases and J by 4 bases, with 15 bases between the two germline ends. Germline lookup yields CDR1 MDHEN and CDR2 SYDVKM. CDR3 coding DNA: TGTGCCAGCTGGGGGGCGGGAAGGTACGAGCAGTACTTC. It translates to CASWGAGRYEQYF.

Concerning this clonotype: A much larger clone lies a single base off, so this may be a read error. The chain employs TRBV2 and TRBJ2-5; D not certain. Looked up from germline, CDR1 is SNHLY and CDR2 is FYNNEI. The CDR3 totals 12 residues. V was cut by 5 bases and J by 1 base, with 5 bases left in between. The CDR3 sequence is CASSYTQETQYF. The CDR3 coding sequence is TGTGCCAGCAGTTACACCCAAGAGACCCAGTACTTC.

This clonotype was seen at least ten times. The V call is TRBV6-2 or TRBV6-3, the J call TRBJ2-7; 8 nucleotides line up with TRBD2. V shed 5 bases, J shed 0 bases, and the junction held 6 bases outside the gene matches. This CDR3 is built from 15 residues. Germline values: CDR1 MNHEY, CDR2 SVGEGT. Written as DNA, the CDR3 is TGTGCCAGCAGTGAACTAGCGGAGCCCTCCTACGAGCAGTACTTC. Translation gives CASSELAEPSYEQYF.

Many counts were recorded for this clonotype. The chain uses TRBV5-1 and TRBJ1-1; perhaps TRBD1 as D (5 bases). V lost 4 bases to trimming and J lost 5 bases, with 12 bases between them. The length of the CDR3 is 13 residues. The germline V gene encodes CDR1 SGHRS and CDR2 YFSETQ. CDR3 coding DNA: TGCGCCAGCAGCCCCACCTGGGGGACTGAAGCTTTCTTT. Its translation is CASSPTWGTEAFF.

The V call is TRBV19, the J call TRBJ2-3; weak D call: TRBD2 (6 bases). V was trimmed by 5 bases and J by 8 bases, leaving 11 bases between them. The CDR3 spans 12 residues. From germline, CDR1 is LNHDA and CDR2 SQIVND (reference sequence). CDR3 sequence (DNA): TGTGCCAGTAGTCGGGCCGGGGGTACGCAGTATTTT. Residues: CASSRAGGTQYF. The full variable domain, its missing parts supplied by reference TRBV19 and TRBJ2-3, is DGGITQSPKYLFRKEGQNVTLSCEQNLNHDAMYWYRQDPGQGLRLIYYSQIVNDFQKGDIAEGYSVSREKKESFPLTVTSAQKNPTAFYLCASSRAGGTQYFGPGTRLTVL.

In its sample, this clonotype was seen many times. The chain recombines TRBV30 with TRBJ1-5, with D perhaps TRBD1 (6 bases). Per the germline V gene, CDR1 is GTSNPN and CDR2 is SVGIG (reference sequence). The CDR3 spans 14 residues. V gave up 2 bases and J gave up 6 bases, with 14 bases separating them. The CDR3 protein is CAWSTGQIGQPQHF. CDR3 DNA: TGTGCCTGGAGTACAGGGCAAATTGGTCAGCCCCAGCATTTT.

This clonotype was seen at least ten times. The chain carries TRBV20-1 and TRBJ1-6; no clear D gene. Germline values: CDR1 DFQATT, CDR2 SNEGSKA (reference sequence). This CDR3 has 16 amino acids. V was trimmed by 1 base and J by 5 bases, leaving 15 bases between them. CDR3 nucleotides: TGCAGTGCTAGAGTGGTCGCCGGACGCGATAATTCACCCCTCCACTTT. It translates to CSARVVAGRDNSPLHF.

The chain combines TRBV7-3 with TRBJ1-3; TRBD1 might be the D (5 bases). V was trimmed by 2 bases and J by 0 bases, leaving 11 bases between them. CDR1 is SGHTA, CDR2 FQGTGA, per germline. The CDR3 is 16 residues long. The CDR3: CASSLSGTDSGNTIYF. The CDR3 nucleotides are TGTGCCAGCAGCTTATCGGGGACCGACTCTGGAAACACCATATATTTT.

This clonotype was seen at least ten times. V is TRBV13 and J is TRBJ2-1; possible D gene TRBD1, 5 bases. CDR1 is PRHDT, CDR2 FYEKMQ, per germline (reference sequence). Trimming took off 3 bases at V and 6 bases at J, with 15 bases between the two ends. The CDR3 loop spans 15 amino acids. The CDR3 spells CASSFTGLVRNEQFF. CDR3 nucleotides: TGTGCCAGCAGCTTTACAGGCCTCGTCCGCAATGAGCAGTTCTTC.

V gene TRBV20-1 combines with J gene TRBJ2-3; D may match TRBD1 or TRBD2 (5 bases each). This CDR3 contains 13 residues. Trimming cost V 0 bases and J 6 bases, with 10 bases left between them. Germline V gene sequence: CDR1 DFQATT, CDR2 SNEGSKA (reference sequence). This CDR3 reads CSAREVGADTQYF. CDR3 DNA sequence: TGCAGTGCTAGAGAGGTCGGGGCGGATACGCAGTATTTT.

This clonotype was observed a handful of times. J is TRBJ2-7 and V is TRBV6-2 or TRBV6-3; weak D call: TRBD2 (6 bases). The CDR3 has 13 residues. V was clipped by 8 bases and J by 3 bases, with 14 bases between them. Per the germline V gene, CDR1 is MNHEY and CDR2 is SVGEGT. In DNA, the CDR3 is TGTGCCAGCTGGAGGGTAGAGATCTACGAGCAGTACTTC. Its protein is CASWRVEIYEQYF.

The genes are TRBV19 and TRBJ2-7; a possible D gene is TRBD2 (6 bases). Trimming removed 4 bases from V and 5 bases from J, with 12 bases in between. Germline values: CDR1 LNHDA, CDR2 SQIVND (reference sequence). The CDR3 length is 13 residues. The CDR3 DNA follows: TGTGCCAGTAGTAATGCGGGGCTCCACGAGCAGTACTTC. Protein product: CASSNAGLHEQYF.

As concerns this clonotype: A much larger clone differs from this one at a single base, so this may be a read error. This chain uses TRBV30 with TRBJ1-3; D call uncertain. The V gene's germline CDR1 is GTSNPN and CDR2 SVGIG (reference sequence). This CDR3 is built from 13 residues. The CDR3 region has the DNA TGTGCCCGGAGTGTGGGTTCTGGAAACACCATATATTTT. Its translation is CARSVGSGNTIYF.

CDR3 sequence: CASTQIRGEEAFF. For the CDR3, the DNA is TGTGCCAGCACTCAAATCAGGGGCGAAGAAGCTTTCTTT. The chain recombines TRBV6-1 with TRBJ1-1; possible D gene TRBD1, 6 bases. Germline V gene sequence: CDR1 MNHNS, CDR2 SASEGT. V was cut by 7 bases and J by 8 bases, with 17 bases left in between. The CDR3 length is 13 residues.

This clonotype was seen a single time. Since a much larger clone is just one base distant, this may be a read error. This rearrangement joins TRBV16 to TRBJ1-2; the D gene is possibly TRBD1 (6 bases). The CDR3 contains 14 residues. Germline values: CDR1 KGHSY, CDR2 FQNENV. Trimming took off 3 bases at V and 0 bases at J, with 8 bases between the two ends. CDR3 in amino acids: CASSQDSANYGYTF. The CDR3 DNA follows: TGTGCCAGCAGCCAGGACAGCGCTAACTATGGCTACACCTTC.

The chain is built from TRBV6-4 and TRBJ1-1, with D unresolved. The CDR3 covers 14 residues. CDR1 is MRHNA and CDR2 is SNTAGT in the germline V gene. Between the trimmed V and J ends, which lost 5 bases and 3 bases, there was a span of 13 bases. The CDR3 nucleotides read TGTGCCAGCAGTTCGAGGTCCGAAGACACTGAAGCTTTCTTT. Encoded protein: CASSSRSEDTEAFF.

This clonotype was recorded only once. The V gene is TRBV5-1, the J gene TRBJ2-7, with 9 bases identical to TRBD1. This CDR3 is built from 14 residues. Germline assignment: CDR1 SGHRS and CDR2 YFSETQ. V was pared by 0 bases and J by 6 bases, with 4 bases of the junction left unmatched. The CDR3 here is CASSLGTGEGEQYF. CDR3 DNA: TGCGCCAGCAGCTTGGGGACAGGGGAGGGCGAGCAGTACTTC. Supplemented by reference TRBV5-1 and TRBJ2-7, the full variable domain reads KAGVTQTPRYLIKTRGQQVTLSCSPISGHRSVSWYQQTPGQGLQFLFEYFSETQRNKGNFPGRFSGRQFSNSRSEMNVSTLELGDSALYLCASSLGTGEGEQYFGPGTRLTVT.

This rearrangement joins TRBV7-2 to TRBJ2-3; 10 nucleotides align to TRBD2. The CDR3 is made up of 16 amino acids. The germline CDR1 and CDR2 sequences are SGHTA and FQGNSA. Unmatched junction bases numbered 11, after V lost 6 bases and J lost 5 bases. The CDR3 coding sequence is TGTGCCAGCAGGTACACATCTAGCGGGAGCCGAGATACGCAGTATTTT. Translated, it gives CASRYTSSGSRDTQYF.

This clonotype was counted ten times or more. This rearrangement joins TRBV6-2 or TRBV6-3 to TRBJ1-1; D uncertain. The CDR3 is 13 residues long. CDR1 is MNHEY and CDR2 is SVGEGT in the germline V gene. The V gene lost 4 bases and the J gene lost 1 base, with 7 bases spanning the gap. Written as DNA, the CDR3 is TGTGCCAGCAGTTTAGACCAGAACACTGAAGCTTTCTTT. Protein: CASSLDQNTEAFF.

This clonotype appeared once. J is TRBJ2-2 and V is TRBV3-1; D gene uncertain. The CDR3 is 13 amino acids. The V gene lost 4 bases and the J gene lost 4 bases, with 7 bases spanning the gap. CDR1 is LGHDT, CDR2 YNNKEL, per germline (reference sequence). The CDR3 spells CASSRLTTGELFF. CDR3 DNA sequence: TGTGCCAGCAGCCGGCTGACCACCGGGGAGCTGTTTTTT.

There are many counts of this clonotype. V and J are TRBV28 and TRBJ2-2; D ambiguous. Deletions cut 5 bases from V and 1 base from J, with 14 bases between. The CDR3 runs 16 residues. Per the germline V gene, CDR1 is MDHEN and CDR2 is SYDVKM. The chain's CDR3 is CASSTWSRRNTGELFF. CDR3 bases: TGTGCCAGCAGTACCTGGTCGAGAAGGAACACCGGGGAGCTGTTTTTT.

In this sample, this clonotype turned up many times. The chain joins TRBV12-3 or TRBV12-4 to TRBJ1-1; no firm D call. The CDR3 loop spans 14 amino acids. V was cut by 3 bases and J by 0 bases, with 8 bases left in between. The CDR3 region has the DNA TGTGCCAGCAGTTTCTTTAGGATGAACACTGAAGCTTTCTTT. Translation gives CASSFFRMNTEAFF.

This rearrangement joins TRBV6-1 to TRBJ2-3; D remains ambiguous. Germline CDR1 MNHNS, CDR2 SASEGT. V gave up 3 bases and J gave up 5 bases, with 15 bases separating them. This CDR3 comprises 15 residues. CDR3 protein: CASSEGGSLVDTQYF. DNA of the CDR3: TGTGCCAGCAGTGAGGGCGGCAGCCTAGTAGATACGCAGTATTTT.